This T cell receptor (beta chain) came from a study of siplizumab effects on memory and regulatory T cells. Study conclusions and caveats: Proof of suppressive function in proliferating Tregs from siplizumab cultures was not established. Just a small share of alloreactive clones was traced back to unstimulated subsets. Controls showed an average of around 27% Treg-derived mappable alloreactive CD4+ clones, while siplizumab showed around 69%. There appeared to be greater diversity in naive T cells than in memory cells, and naive T cells seemed major contributors to the alloresponse.

Data came from immunoSEQ multiplex PCR; TCRdb stores just in-frame clones and leaves some out. The repertoire holds tens of thousands of clones, with about 80% as singletons. This CDR3 contains 13 residues. The germline V and J ends were trimmed by 3 bases and 1 base, with 5 bases remaining between them. CDR1 is KGHSH and CDR2 is LQKENI in the germline V gene. As regards this clone: Its target is not known.

V is TRBV18 and J is TRBJ2-3; D is unclear. This clonotype originated in a human donor in good health. Sequenced input: memory CD4+ T cells sorted from blood. The CDR3 loop is CASSPGGTDTQYF. Here the CDR3 DNA reads TGTGCCAGCTCACCTGGGGGCACAGATACGCAGTATTTT.